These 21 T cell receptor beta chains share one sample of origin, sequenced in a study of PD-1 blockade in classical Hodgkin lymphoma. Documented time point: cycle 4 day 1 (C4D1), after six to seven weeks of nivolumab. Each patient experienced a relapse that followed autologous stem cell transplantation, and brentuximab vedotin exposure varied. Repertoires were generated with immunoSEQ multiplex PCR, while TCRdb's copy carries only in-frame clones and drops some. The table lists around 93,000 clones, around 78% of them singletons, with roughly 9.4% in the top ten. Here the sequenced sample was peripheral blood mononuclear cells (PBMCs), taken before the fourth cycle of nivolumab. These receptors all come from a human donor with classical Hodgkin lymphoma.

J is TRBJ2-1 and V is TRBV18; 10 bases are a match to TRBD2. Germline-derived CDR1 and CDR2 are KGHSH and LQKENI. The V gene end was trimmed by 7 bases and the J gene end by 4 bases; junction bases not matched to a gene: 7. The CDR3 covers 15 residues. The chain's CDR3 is CASCPASGGYNEQFF. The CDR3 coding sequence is TGTGCCAGCTGCCCGGCTAGCGGGGGATACAATGAGCAGTTCTTC.

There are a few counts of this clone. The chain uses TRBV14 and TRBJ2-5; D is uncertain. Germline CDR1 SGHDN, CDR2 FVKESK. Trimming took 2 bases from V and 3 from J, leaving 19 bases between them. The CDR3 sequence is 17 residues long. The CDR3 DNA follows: TGTGCCAGCAGCCAAATCCTCGGACCGAGTACTAAAGAGACCCAGTACTTC. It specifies CASSQILGPSTKETQYF. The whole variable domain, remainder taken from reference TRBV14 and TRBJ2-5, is EAGVTQFPSHSVIEKGQTVTLRCDPISGHDNLYWYRRVMGKEIKFLLHFVKESKQDESGMPNNRFLAERTGGTYSTLKVQPAELEDSGVYFCASSQILGPSTKETQYFGPGTRLLVL.

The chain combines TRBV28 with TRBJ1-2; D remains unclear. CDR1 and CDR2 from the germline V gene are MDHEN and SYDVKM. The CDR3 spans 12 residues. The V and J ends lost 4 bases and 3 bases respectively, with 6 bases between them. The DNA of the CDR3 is TGTGCCAGCAGTTACTACGACTATGGCTACACCTTC. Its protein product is CASSYYDYGYTF.

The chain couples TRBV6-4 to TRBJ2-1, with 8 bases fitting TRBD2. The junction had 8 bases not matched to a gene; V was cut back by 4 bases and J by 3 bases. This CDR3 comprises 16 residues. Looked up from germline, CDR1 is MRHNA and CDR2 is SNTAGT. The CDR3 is CASSAYFSGNYNEQFF. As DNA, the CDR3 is TGTGCCAGCAGTGCTTATTTTAGCGGGAACTACAATGAGCAGTTCTTC.

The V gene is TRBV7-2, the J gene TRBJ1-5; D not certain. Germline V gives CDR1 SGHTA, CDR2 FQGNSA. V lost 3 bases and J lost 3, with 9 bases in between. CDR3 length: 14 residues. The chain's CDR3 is CASSFEFHNQPQHF. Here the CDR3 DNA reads TGTGCCAGCAGCTTCGAATTTCACAATCAGCCCCAGCATTTT.

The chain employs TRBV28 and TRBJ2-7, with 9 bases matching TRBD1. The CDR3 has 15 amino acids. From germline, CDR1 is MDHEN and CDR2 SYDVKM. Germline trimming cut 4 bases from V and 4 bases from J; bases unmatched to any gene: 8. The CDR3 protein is CASSYSRQGEYEQYF. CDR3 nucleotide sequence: TGTGCCAGCAGTTACAGTAGACAGGGGGAATACGAGCAGTACTTC.

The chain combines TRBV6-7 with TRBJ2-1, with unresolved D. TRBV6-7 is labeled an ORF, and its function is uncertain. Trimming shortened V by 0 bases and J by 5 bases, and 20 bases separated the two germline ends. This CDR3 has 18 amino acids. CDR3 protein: CASSYSPAALVADNEQFF. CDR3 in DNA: TGTGCCAGCAGTTACTCGCCCGCGGCGTTGGTCGCCGACAATGAGCAGTTCTTC.

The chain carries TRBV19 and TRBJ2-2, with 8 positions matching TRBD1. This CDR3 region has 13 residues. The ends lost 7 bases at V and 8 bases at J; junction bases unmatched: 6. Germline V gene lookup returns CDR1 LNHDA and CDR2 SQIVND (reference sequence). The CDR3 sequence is CASNNDRGGELFF. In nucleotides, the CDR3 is TGTGCCAGTAATAACGACAGGGGTGGGGAGCTGTTTTTT.

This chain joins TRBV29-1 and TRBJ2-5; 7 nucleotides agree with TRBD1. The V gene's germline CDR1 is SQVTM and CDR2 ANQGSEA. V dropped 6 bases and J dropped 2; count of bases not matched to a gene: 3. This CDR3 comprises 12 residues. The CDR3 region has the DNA TGCAGCGTCTTGGGACAGCAAGAGACCCAGTACTTC. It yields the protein CSVLGQQETQYF.

CDR3 residues: CASSTDRFGYNEQFF. CDR3 nucleotides: TGTGCCAGCAGCACGGACAGGTTCGGCTACAATGAGCAGTTCTTC. This rearrangement joins TRBV7-3 to TRBJ2-1; 7 positions match TRBD1. Trimming at V came to 5 bases and at J to 3 bases, leaving 7 bases not matched to a gene. CDR1 and CDR2 from the germline V gene are SGHTA and FQGTGA. The CDR3 runs to 15 residues.

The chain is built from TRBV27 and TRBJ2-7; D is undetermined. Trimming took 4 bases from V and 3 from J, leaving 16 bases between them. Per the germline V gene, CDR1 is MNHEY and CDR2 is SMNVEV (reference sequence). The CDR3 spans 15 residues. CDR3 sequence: CASSSSTVTHYEQYF. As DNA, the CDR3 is TGTGCCAGCAGTTCCTCGACCGTTACCCACTACGAGCAGTACTTC.

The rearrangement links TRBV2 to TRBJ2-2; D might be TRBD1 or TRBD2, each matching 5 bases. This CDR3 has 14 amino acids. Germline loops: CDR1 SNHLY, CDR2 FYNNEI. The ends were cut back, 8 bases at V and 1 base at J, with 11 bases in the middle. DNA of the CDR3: TGTGCCAGCTCCGGGACGGTGAACACCGGGGAGCTGTTTTTT. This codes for CASSGTVNTGELFF.

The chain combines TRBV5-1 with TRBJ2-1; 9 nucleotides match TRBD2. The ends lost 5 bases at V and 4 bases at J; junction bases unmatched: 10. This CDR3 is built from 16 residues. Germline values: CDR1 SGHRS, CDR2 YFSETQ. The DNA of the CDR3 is TGCGCCAGCAGGTACCAGACTAGCGGACTGTACAATGAGCAGTTCTTC. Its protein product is CASRYQTSGLYNEQFF.

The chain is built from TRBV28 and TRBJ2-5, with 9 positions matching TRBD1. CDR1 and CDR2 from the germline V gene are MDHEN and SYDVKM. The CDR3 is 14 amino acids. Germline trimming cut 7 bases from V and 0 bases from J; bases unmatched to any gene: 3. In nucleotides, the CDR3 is TGTGCCAGCAAGACAGGGGGTGACCAAGAGACCCAGTACTTC. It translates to CASKTGGDQETQYF.

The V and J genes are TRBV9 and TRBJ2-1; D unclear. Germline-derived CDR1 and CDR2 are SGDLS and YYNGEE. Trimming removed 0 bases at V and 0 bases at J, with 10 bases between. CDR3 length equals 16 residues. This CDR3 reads CASSVVTVRSYNEQFF. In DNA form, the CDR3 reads TGTGCCAGCAGCGTAGTTACAGTGCGCTCCTACAATGAGCAGTTCTTC.

In nucleotides, the CDR3 is TGTGCCAGCAGCTTGAACTCAGATACGCAGTATTTT. Translation gives CASSLNSDTQYF. The gene calls are TRBV5-6 and TRBJ2-3; D is unclear. The CDR3 runs 12 residues. Germline CDR1 reads SGHDT; CDR2 reads YYEEEE. V was trimmed by 1 base and J by 4 bases, leaving 4 bases between them.

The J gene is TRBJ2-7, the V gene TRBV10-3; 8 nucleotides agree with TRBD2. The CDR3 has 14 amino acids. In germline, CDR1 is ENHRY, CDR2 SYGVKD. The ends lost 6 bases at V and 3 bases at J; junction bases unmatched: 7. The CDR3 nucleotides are TGTGCCATCAGAGACAGTACTAGCGGCTACGAGCAGTACTTC. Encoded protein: CAIRDSTSGYEQYF.

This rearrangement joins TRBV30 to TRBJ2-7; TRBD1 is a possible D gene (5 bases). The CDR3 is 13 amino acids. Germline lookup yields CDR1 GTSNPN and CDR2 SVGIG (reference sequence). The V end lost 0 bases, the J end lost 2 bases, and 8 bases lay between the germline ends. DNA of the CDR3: TGTGCCTGGAGTGTTACAGGCACCTACGAGCAGTACTTC. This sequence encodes CAWSVTGTYEQYF.

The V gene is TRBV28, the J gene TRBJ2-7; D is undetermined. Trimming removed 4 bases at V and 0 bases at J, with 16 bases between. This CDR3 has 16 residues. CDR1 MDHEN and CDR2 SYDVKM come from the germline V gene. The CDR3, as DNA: TGTGCCAGCAGTTCCCTGGGCGTAGTAAGCTCCTACGAGCAGTACTTC. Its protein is CASSSLGVVSSYEQYF.

CDR3 loop: CASSPQGIVNEKLFF. The CDR3 nucleotides are TGTGCCAGCAGCCCACAGGGAATCGTTAATGAAAAACTGTTTTTT. The chain recombines TRBV6-5 with TRBJ1-4, with D possibly TRBD1 on 6 matching bases. The CDR3 is made up of 15 amino acids. In germline, CDR1 is MNHEY, CDR2 SVGAGI. With 6 bases removed from V and 4 bases from J, the gap between germline ends came to 15 bases.

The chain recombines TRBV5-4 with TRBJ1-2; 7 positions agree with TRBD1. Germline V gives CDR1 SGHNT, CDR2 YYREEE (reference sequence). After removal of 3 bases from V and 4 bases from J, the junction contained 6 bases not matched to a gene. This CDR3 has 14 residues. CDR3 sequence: CASSSPGGGYGYTF. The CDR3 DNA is TGTGCCAGCAGCTCCCCAGGGGGGGGCTATGGCTACACCTTC.